This TCR beta chain was sequenced in a study of graft-versus-host responses after intestinal transplantation. Profiling relied on immunoSEQ multiplex PCR, and the TCRdb table lists in-frame clones only, not all of them. The table has under 100,000 clones, around 90% seen once. The germline gives CDR1 SNHLY, CDR2 FYNNEI. The CDR3 sequence is 14 residues long. Trimming took off 6 bases at V and 7 bases at J, with 17 bases between the two ends. The sequencing here drew on PBMCs, taken 450 to 460 days after intestinal transplant. The genes are TRBV2 and TRBJ2-3; D not certain. The receptor's source is a human patient who received an intestinal transplant, so some T cells may come from the graft donor. In DNA form, the CDR3 reads TGTGCCAGCAGACAACCTGGGCTGTCGAATACGCAGTATTTT. Encoded protein: CASRQPGLSNTQYF.